This T cell receptor (beta chain) is from a study of blood T cell repertoires in COVID-19. About the study: Sources were T cells, B-cell-depleted T cells, or PBMCs; the material itself was cDNA or gDNA.

This table comes from immunoSEQ multiplex PCR, and its TCRdb copy is limited to in-frame clones, with some not included. The sample includes 200,000 to 250,000 clones, about 85% of them seen just once. In assigning cohorts, the study relied on participant-reported clinical history. Each recovered donor of Cohort 3 presented with two negative PCRs, clearance, or symptom resolution. The sequencing input was PBMCs or T cells enriched from blood (not recorded which). The clonotype was recovered from a man under 40 who had recovered from COVID-19.

CDR3 region: CASSTRQGSNEKLFF. The CDR3 nucleotides read TGTGCCAGCAGCACTCGACAGGGGTCTAATGAAAAACTGTTTTTT. The V gene is TRBV7-2, the J gene TRBJ1-4, with 8 bases fitting TRBD1. The germline gives CDR1 SGHTA, CDR2 FQGNSA. This CDR3 contains 15 residues. The trim removed 5 bases at V and 3 bases at J, leaving 5 bases unmatched.